A selection of T cell receptor beta chains follows, all from one sample in a study of blood T cells in healthy people across ages. A single record per CDR3 protein comes from TCRdb applying MiXCR to the 5' RACE reads. This table holds about 1.1 million distinct CDR3 sequences, around two fifths found once. Material for sequencing was blood. All receptors come from a man aged 18 to 30 in good health. CDR3s include the opening cysteine and the closing phenylalanine or tryptophan. Fields, in order: CDR3 protein, CDR3 DNA, clone size, D gene, V gene, J gene. D genes are given only for firm matches. For some rows the clone size is stated as once, few or many, or as a class when expanded; others skip it.

CASSQDIGQSKTQYF,TGCGCCAGCAGCCAAGATATTGGACAGAGCAAGACCCAGTACTTC,once,-,TRBV4-1,TRBJ2-5
CASSYGQGAEAFF,TGTGCCAGCAGTTACGGCCAGGGGGCTGAAGCTTTCTTT,few,TRBD1,TRBV6-6,TRBJ1-1
CASSQVPSGPNEQFF,TGCGCCAGCAGCCAAGTCCCCTCCGGCCCGAATGAGCAGTTCTTC,few,-,TRBV4-3,TRBJ2-1
CASSLAGAGETQYF,TGTGCCAGCAGCTTAGCAGGGGCGGGGGAGACCCAGTACTTC,-,-,TRBV7-2,TRBJ2-5
CASGLGNTGELFF,TGTGCTAGTGGACTCGGGAACACCGGGGAGCTGTTTTTT,-,-,TRBV12-5,TRBJ2-2
CSATPRSNSYNEQFF,TGCAGTGCTACCCCGAGGTCTAACTCCTACAATGAGCAGTTCTTC,few,-,TRBV20-1,TRBJ2-1
CASSQLGGGTDTQYF,TGTGCCAGCAGCCAATTGGGGGGCGGCACAGATACGCAGTATTTT,-,-,TRBV14,TRBJ2-3
CASSWSSGANVLTF,TGTGCCAGCAGCTGGAGCTCTGGGGCCAACGTCCTGACTTTC,many,-,TRBV28,TRBJ2-6
CASSSQEFGADTQYF,TGCGCCAGCAGCTCACAGGAATTTGGCGCAGATACGCAGTATTTT,-,-,TRBV4-3,TRBJ2-3
CASSYITDTDTQYF,TGTGCCAGCAGTTACATAACAGACACAGATACGCAGTATTTT,-,-,TRBV6-2/TRBV6-3,TRBJ2-3
CVSSQEGQGWDTQYF,TGCGTCAGCAGCCAAGAGGGGCAGGGTTGGGATACGCAGTATTTT,-,-,TRBV4-3,TRBJ2-3
CASSRDRTNTGELFF,TGTGCCAGCAGCAGGGACAGGACTAACACCGGGGAGCTGTTTTTT,-,TRBD1,TRBV7-9,TRBJ2-2
CASSKGNSGGRMLTEAFF,TGTGCCAGCAGCAAAGGGAATTCAGGGGGGAGAATGCTCACTGAAGCTTTCTTT,once,-,TRBV21-1,TRBJ1-1
CASSLSTVPQETQYF,TGTGCCAGCAGTTTATCCACAGTGCCACAAGAGACCCAGTACTTC,-,-,TRBV27,TRBJ2-5
CASSQDLGTGYEQYF,TGCGCCAGCAGCCAAGATCTGGGGACGGGCTACGAGCAGTACTTC,-,-,TRBV4-3,TRBJ2-7
CASSFHGQGTEQYF,TGTGCCAGCAGTTTCCACGGACAGGGAACCGAGCAGTACTTC,-,TRBD1,TRBV27,TRBJ2-7
CASSQDRREQYF,TGCGCCAGCAGCCAAGATCGGAGGGAGCAGTACTTC,many,-,TRBV4-3,TRBJ2-7
CSVVLHRGSYEQYF,TGCAGCGTTGTCCTCCATAGGGGCTCCTACGAGCAGTACTTC,few,-,TRBV29-1,TRBJ2-7